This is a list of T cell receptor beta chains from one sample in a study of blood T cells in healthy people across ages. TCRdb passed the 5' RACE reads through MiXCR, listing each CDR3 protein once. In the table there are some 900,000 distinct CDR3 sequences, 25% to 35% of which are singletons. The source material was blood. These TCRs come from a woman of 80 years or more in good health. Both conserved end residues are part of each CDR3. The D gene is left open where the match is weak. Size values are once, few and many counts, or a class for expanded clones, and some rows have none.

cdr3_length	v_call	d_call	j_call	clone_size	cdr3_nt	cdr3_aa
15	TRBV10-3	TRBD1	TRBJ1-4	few	TGTGCCATCAGTGAGTCGAACAGGGGAAGTGAAAAACTGTTTTTT	CAISESNRGSEKLFF
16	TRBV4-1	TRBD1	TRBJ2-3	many	TGCGCCAGCAGCCAAGAGGGACAGGGTGTGGTGGATACGCAGTATTTT	CASSQEGQGVVDTQYF
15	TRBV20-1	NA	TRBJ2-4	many	TGCAGTGCTACCTTGGGCGGGGTAGCCAAAAACATTCAGTACTTC	CSATLGGVAKNIQYF
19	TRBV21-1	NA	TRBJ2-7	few	TGTGCCAGCAGCAAAATCAGGCGGGGGGCGCTCAGTCAATCCTACGAGCAGTACTTC	CASSKIRRGALSQSYEQYF
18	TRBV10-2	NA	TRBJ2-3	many	TGCGCCAGCAGTGAGCTAAAATTCTCCGGGGGCCACACAGATACGCAGTATTTT	CASSELKFSGGHTDTQYF
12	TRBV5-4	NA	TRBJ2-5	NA	TGTGCCAGCAGCCCAGGAGGGGGGCGTTTGTACTTC	CASSPGGGRLYF
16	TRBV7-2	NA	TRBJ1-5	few	TGTGCCAGCAGCCAATTTACAGGCGTTAGCAATCAGCCCCAGCATTTT	CASSQFTGVSNQPQHF
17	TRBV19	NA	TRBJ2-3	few	TGTGCCAGTAGTATCTGGGCCGGGGGATCTAGAGAAGATACGCAGTATTTT	CASSIWAGGSREDTQYF
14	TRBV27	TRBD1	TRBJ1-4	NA	TGTGCCAGCAGCCTCCGACAGGGTTATGAAAAACTGTTTTTT	CASSLRQGYEKLFF
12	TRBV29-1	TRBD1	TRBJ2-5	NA	TGCAGCTCCCGGACAGGAACCAATGAGCAGTACTTC	CSSRTGTNEQYF
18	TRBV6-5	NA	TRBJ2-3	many	TGTGCCAGCAGTTACCGAACAAGGACAGTGGGGACGGCAGATACGCAGTATTTT	CASSYRTRTVGTADTQYF
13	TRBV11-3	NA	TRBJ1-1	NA	TGTGCCAGCAGCTGGGCGGTGAACACTGAAGCTTTCTTT	CASSWAVNTEAFF
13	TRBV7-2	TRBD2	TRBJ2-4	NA	TGTGCCAGCAGCTTAGGGGGACTAGGAGTTCAGTACTTC	CASSLGGLGVQYF
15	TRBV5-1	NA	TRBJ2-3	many	TGCGCCAGCAGACCGACAGGACCCGCAACAGATACGCAGTATTTT	CASRPTGPATDTQYF
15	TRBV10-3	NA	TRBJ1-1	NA	TGTGCCATCAGTGAAGACGGCCATAGAAACACTGAAGCTTTCTTT	CAISEDGHRNTEAFF
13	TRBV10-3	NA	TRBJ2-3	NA	TGTGCCATCAGACCGGAGGGGATCAGTACGCAGTATTTT	CAIRPEGISTQYF
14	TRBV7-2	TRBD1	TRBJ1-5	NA	TGTGCCAGCCAAGGTAGGGGGCCGCGTCAGCCCCAGCATTTT	CASQGRGPRQPQHF
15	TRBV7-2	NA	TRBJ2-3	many	TGTGCCAGCAGCTTTCGATCGGGGGAGGTTGATACGCAGTATTTT	CASSFRSGEVDTQYF
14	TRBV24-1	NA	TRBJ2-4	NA	TGTGCCACCCTCTATGGGGTAGCCAAAAACATTCAGTACTTC	CATLYGVAKNIQYF
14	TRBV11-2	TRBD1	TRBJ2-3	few	TGTGCCAGCAGCTTAGTAAGGGGGCGAGATACGCAGTATTTT	CASSLVRGRDTQYF
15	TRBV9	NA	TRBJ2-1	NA	TGTGCCAGCACAGAAAGAGCGGAGAACTACAATGAGCAGTTCTTC	CASTERAENYNEQFF
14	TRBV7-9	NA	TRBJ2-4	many	TGTGCCAGCACCCCCTCCTTGGGGGCGGACATTCAGTACTTC	CASTPSLGADIQYF
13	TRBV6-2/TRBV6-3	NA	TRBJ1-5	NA	TGTGCCAGCAAGGAGTACCCAGGGCAGCCCCAGCATTTT	CASKEYPGQPQHF
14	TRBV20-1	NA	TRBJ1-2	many	TGCAGTGCTAGTAAAGGACAGAGATACAGTGGCTACACCTTC	CSASKGQRYSGYTF
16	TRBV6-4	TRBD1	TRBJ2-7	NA	TGTGCCAGCAGTGACGACAGGGGGGTCCTATTCTACGAGCAGTACTTC	CASSDDRGVLFYEQYF
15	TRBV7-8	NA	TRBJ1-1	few	TGTGCCAGCAGTCAGACGCCGGGTGCTAACACTGAAGCTTTCTTT	CASSQTPGANTEAFF
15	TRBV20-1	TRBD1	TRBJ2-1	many	TGCAGTGCTGGACACAGGGGGTTAAGGAGGAATGAGCAGTTCTTC	CSAGHRGLRRNEQFF
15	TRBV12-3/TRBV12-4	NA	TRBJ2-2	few	TGTGCCAGCAGTCAGAGGGCTTTTACACCCGGGGAGCTGTTTTTT	CASSQRAFTPGELFF
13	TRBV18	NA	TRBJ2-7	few	TGTGCCAGCTCACCGGGACCGGGCTACGAGCAGTACTTC	CASSPGPGYEQYF
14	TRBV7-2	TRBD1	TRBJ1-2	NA	TGTGCCAGCAGTTTGGGTAGGGGGCCGGAAGGCTACACCTTC	CASSLGRGPEGYTF
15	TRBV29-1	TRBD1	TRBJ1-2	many	TGCAGCGGGTTCCTTACAGGGGCCGCCTACTATGGCTACACCTTC	CSGFLTGAAYYGYTF
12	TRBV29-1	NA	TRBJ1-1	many	TGCAGCGTTGGCGATATGAACACTGAAGCTTTCTTT	CSVGDMNTEAFF
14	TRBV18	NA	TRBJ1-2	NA	TGTGCCAGCTCACCCCCAGCGTATAACTATGGCTACACCTTC	CASSPPAYNYGYTF
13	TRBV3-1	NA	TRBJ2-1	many	TGTGCCAGCAGCCAAGTTAGGGTCCATGAGCAGTTCTTC	CASSQVRVHEQFF
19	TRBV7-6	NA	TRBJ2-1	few	TGTGCCAGCAGCCCGAAAGGGGGGTCTCACGGGGGAACCTACAATGAGCAGTTCTTC	CASSPKGGSHGGTYNEQFF
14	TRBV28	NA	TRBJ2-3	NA	TGTGCCAGCAGTGGGGCCTTTAGCACAGATACGCAGTATTTT	CASSGAFSTDTQYF
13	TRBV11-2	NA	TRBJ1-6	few	TGTGCCAGCAGTATGGTAGGGAATTCACCCCTCCACTTT	CASSMVGNSPLHF
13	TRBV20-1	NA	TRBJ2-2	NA	TGCAGTGCCTACGACACTGTCACCGGGGAGCTGTTTTTT	CSAYDTVTGELFF
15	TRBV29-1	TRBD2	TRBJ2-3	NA	TGCAGCGTTGGGACTAGCGGGGGGCTCACAGATACGCAGTATTTT	CSVGTSGGLTDTQYF
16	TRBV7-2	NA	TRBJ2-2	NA	TGTGCCAGCAGGTTTATCCCGACTAGTCATACCGGGGAGCTGTTTTTT	CASRFIPTSHTGELFF
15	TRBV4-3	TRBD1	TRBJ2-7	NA	TGCGCCAGCAGCCAAGGACCCACGGGGACAGCCGAGCAGTACTTC	CASSQGPTGTAEQYF
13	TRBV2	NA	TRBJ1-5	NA	TGTGCCAGCAGGAAGGACCTCAATCAGCCCCAGCATTTT	CASRKDLNQPQHF
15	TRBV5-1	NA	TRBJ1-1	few	TGCGCCAGCAGCTCCCAGCCGGGGTCCGGGACTGAAGCTTTCTTT	CASSSQPGSGTEAFF
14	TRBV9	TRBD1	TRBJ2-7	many	TGTGCCAGCAGCGTAGGTCCAGGGGGCTACGAGCAGTACTTC	CASSVGPGGYEQYF
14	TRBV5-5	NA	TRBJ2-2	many	TGTGCCAGCAGCTTGGTCTCGAACACCGGGGAGCTGTTTTTT	CASSLVSNTGELFF
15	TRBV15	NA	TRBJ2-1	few	TGTGCCACCAGCAGAGATGGCGGGGCCTACAGTGAGCAGTTCTTC	CATSRDGGAYSEQFF
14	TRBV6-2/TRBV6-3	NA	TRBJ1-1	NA	TGTGCCAGCAGTGGTACCCCGGGCGCGTCTGAAGCTTTCTTT	CASSGTPGASEAFF
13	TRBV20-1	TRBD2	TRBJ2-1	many	TGCAGTGCTCCCGGGACTACCGGGCTTGAGCAGTTCTTC	CSAPGTTGLEQFF
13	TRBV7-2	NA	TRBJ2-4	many	TGTGCCAGCAGCCTGGGCGAAGGTAACATTCAGTACTTC	CASSLGEGNIQYF
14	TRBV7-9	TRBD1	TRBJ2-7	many	TGTGCCAGCAGCTTAGACAGGGGGCGGTACGAGCAGTACTTC	CASSLDRGRYEQYF
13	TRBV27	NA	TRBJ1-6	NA	TGTGCCAGCAGTTTGGAACGATCGGGAGTTCTCCACTTT	CASSLERSGVLHF
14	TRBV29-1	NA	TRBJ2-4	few	TGCAGCGTTATTGGTTTGTCGCTAGGGGACATTCAGTACTTC	CSVIGLSLGDIQYF
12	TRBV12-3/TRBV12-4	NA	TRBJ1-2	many	TGTGCCAGCAGATCACCAGGGTATGGCTACACCTTC	CASRSPGYGYTF
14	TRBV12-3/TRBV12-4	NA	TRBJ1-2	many	TGTGCCAGCAGAAGCGGACAGAGGGCCTATGGCTACACCTTC	CASRSGQRAYGYTF
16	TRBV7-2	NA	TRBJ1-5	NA	TGTGCCAGCAGCGCAGGCACACTTTATAGCAATCAGCCCCAGCATTTT	CASSAGTLYSNQPQHF
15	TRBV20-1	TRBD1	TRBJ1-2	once	TGCAGTGCGCCCGGGACAGATATACAGAACTATGGCTACACCTTC	CSAPGTDIQNYGYTF
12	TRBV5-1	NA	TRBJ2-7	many	TGCGCCAGCAGCCTCGGACTCCAAGAGCAGTACTTC	CASSLGLQEQYF
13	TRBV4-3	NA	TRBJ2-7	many	TGCGCCAGCAGCCAAGCAACTAGCAACGAGCAGTACTTC	CASSQATSNEQYF
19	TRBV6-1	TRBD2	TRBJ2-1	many	TGTGCCGCAGCGGGTCGGCAAGGGGCTAGCGGGGGGGCGTACAATGAGCAGTTCTTC	CAAAGRQGASGGAYNEQFF
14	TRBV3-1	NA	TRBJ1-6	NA	TGTGCCAGCACCCGAGGGGAAAGCAGCACGGCCCTCCACTTT	CASTRGESSTALHF